The rows below give T cell receptor beta chains drawn from one sample of a study of T cell changes during pregnancy in multiple sclerosis. Assay used: immunoSEQ multiplex PCR; TCRdb lists only in-frame clones, some missing. Among 30,000 to 40,000 clones, 90% to 95% were seen once, and the ten largest hold about 0.35%. Sequencing was performed on CD4+ T cells from peripheral blood mononuclear cells, taken in the third trimester of pregnancy. These receptors came from a female donor in good health, enrolled as a control in a pregnancy study. Each CDR3 is given with its conserved first and last residue. D genes are given only for firm matches. Clone size appears in some rows only: once, few, many, or a class for an expanded clone.

j_call clone_size d_call v_call cdr3_aa cdr3_nt
TRBJ2-5 once TRBD2 TRBV2 CASVRTSAKETQYF TGTGCCTCCGTCAGGACTAGCGCCAAAGAGACCCAGTACTTC
TRBJ1-4 . TRBD1 TRBV4-1 CASSQGGQGRTNEKLFF TGCGCCAGCAGCCAAGGGGGACAGGGACGGACTAATGAAAAACTGTTTTTT
TRBJ1-3 few . TRBV5-3 CARSLPRVGNTIYF TGTGCCAGAAGCTTGCCCCGAGTCGGGAACACCATATATTTT
TRBJ2-7 . . TRBV5-1 CASSPGTRNDEQYF TGCGCCAGCAGCCCCGGGACACGAAACGACGAGCAGTACTTC
TRBJ2-7 . . TRBV7-6 CASSLATREQYF TGTGCCAGCAGCTTAGCAACTCGCGAGCAGTACTTC
TRBJ1-5 . . TRBV15 CATSSGVADEQPQHF TGTGCCACCAGCAGTGGTGTGGCAGATGAACAGCCCCAGCATTTT
TRBJ1-2 once . TRBV6-5 CASSEQAGGYTF TGTGCCAGCAGTGAGCAAGCGGGTGGCTACACCTTC
TRBJ1-4 . . TRBV7-2 CASSFANGLNEKLFF TGTGCCAGCAGCTTCGCGAACGGACTTAATGAAAAACTGTTTTTT
TRBJ1-2 . . TRBV6-1 CASSSGYGYTF TGTGCCAGCAGTTCGGGCTATGGCTACACCTTC
TRBJ1-1 . . TRBV5-4 CASSLALNTEAFF TGTGCCAGCAGCTTGGCTTTGAACACTGAAGCTTTCTTT
TRBJ1-2 . TRBD1 TRBV29-1 CSVRQGVGYTF TGCAGCGTCAGACAGGGTGTGGGCTACACCTTC
TRBJ2-1 . TRBD2 TRBV10-3 CAITEREGPYNEQFF TGTGCCATCACAGAGCGGGAGGGCCCCTACAATGAGCAGTTCTTC
TRBJ2-3 . . TRBV5-1 CASSPGRETDTQYF TGCGCCAGCAGCCCGGGACGGGAGACAGATACGCAGTATTTT
TRBJ1-6 medium-sized TRBD1 TRBV27 CASSSRTGYSPLHF TGTGCCAGCAGTTCCCGGACAGGGTATTCACCCCTCCACTTT
TRBJ2-3 once TRBD2 TRBV5-1 CASKGGGVRTDTQYF TGCGCCAGCAAGGGCGGGGGGGTCCGCACAGATACGCAGTATTTT
TRBJ1-2 . TRBD1 TRBV28 CASSWDSRNYGYTF TGTGCCAGCAGTTGGGACAGCCGTAACTATGGCTACACCTTC
TRBJ1-4 . TRBD1 TRBV5-1 CASSSQGGYGVLFF TGCGCCAGCAGCTCACAGGGGGGGTATGGGGTACTGTTTTTT
TRBJ2-7 . TRBD1 TRBV11-2 CASSLGQGARYEQYF TGTGCCAGCAGCTTAGGACAGGGGGCAAGGTACGAGCAGTACTTC
TRBJ2-3 . TRBD1 TRBV29-1 CSVEQHRGSTDTQYF TGCAGCGTTGAGCAACACAGGGGGAGCACAGATACGCAGTATTTT
TRBJ2-3 . . TRBV27 CASSLRASSTDTQYF TGTGCCAGCAGTTTACGAGCCTCTAGCACAGATACGCAGTATTTT
TRBJ2-2 . . TRBV4-1 CASSLRRAGNTGELFF TGCGCCAGCAGCCTCCGTCGGGCGGGAAACACCGGGGAGCTGTTTTTT
TRBJ2-3 . . TRBV19 CASSIRSGSLTADTQYF TGTGCCAGTAGTATTCGGAGCGGGTCCTTGACTGCGGATACGCAGTATTTT
TRBJ2-7 . TRBD2 TRBV6-1 CASRAGTSGTYEQYF TGTGCCAGCAGGGCCGGGACTAGCGGTACCTACGAGCAGTACTTC
TRBJ2-1 . . TRBV28 CASRSDSRVAEQFF TGTGCCAGCAGGTCCGATTCCCGGGTTGCTGAGCAGTTCTTC